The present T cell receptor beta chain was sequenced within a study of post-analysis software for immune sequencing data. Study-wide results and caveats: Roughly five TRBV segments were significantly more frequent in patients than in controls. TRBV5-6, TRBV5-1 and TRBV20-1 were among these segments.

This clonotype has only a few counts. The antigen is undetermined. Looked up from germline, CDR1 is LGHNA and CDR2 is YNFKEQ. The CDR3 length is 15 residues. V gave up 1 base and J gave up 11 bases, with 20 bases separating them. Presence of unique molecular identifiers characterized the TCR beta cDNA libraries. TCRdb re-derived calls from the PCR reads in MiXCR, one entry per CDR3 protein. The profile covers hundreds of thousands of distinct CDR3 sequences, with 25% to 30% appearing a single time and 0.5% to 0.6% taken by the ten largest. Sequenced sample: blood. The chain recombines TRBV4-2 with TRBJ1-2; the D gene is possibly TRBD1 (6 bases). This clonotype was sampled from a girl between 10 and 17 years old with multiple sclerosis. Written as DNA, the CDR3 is TGTGCCAGCAGCCAAGGGGTGGACCCCAGGGGTCGGTACACCTTC. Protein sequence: CASSQGVDPRGRYTF.